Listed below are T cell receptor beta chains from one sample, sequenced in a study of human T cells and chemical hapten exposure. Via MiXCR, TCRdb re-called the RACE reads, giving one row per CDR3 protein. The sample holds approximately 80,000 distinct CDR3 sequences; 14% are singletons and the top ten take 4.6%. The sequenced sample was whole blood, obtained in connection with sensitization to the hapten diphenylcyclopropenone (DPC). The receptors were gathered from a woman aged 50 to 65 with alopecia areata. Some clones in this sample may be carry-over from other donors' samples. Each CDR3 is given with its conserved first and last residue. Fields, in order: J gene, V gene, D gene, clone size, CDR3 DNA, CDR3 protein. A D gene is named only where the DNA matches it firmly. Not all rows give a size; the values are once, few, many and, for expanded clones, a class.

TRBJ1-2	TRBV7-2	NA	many	TGTGCCAGCAGGCCGGGGGCGGGCGACTATGGCTACACCTTC	CASRPGAGDYGYTF
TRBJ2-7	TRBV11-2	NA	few	TGTGCCAGCAGCCCAGTAGTCCTTGCGGATGACTCCTACGAGCAGTACTTC	CASSPVVLADDSYEQYF
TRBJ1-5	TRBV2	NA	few	TGTGCCAGCAGTGGCGCAGATCAGCCCCAGCATTTT	CASSGADQPQHF
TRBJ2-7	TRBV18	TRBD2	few	TGTGCCAGCTCACCGGATAGCGGGGGTCCCTACGAGCAGTACTTC	CASSPDSGGPYEQYF
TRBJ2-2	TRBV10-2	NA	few	TGCGCCAGCAGTGGGGTCCACCTAAGGAACACCGGGGAGCTGTTTTTT	CASSGVHLRNTGELFF
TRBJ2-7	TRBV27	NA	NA	TGTGCCAGCAGTTTAACGCCTACTGGTGAGCAGTACTTC	CASSLTPTGEQYF
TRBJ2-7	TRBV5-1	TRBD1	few	TGCGCCAGCAGCTTGGGACAGGGGGCGCAGTACGAGCAGTACTTC	CASSLGQGAQYEQYF
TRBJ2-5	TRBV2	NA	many	TGTGCCAGCAAGCTACAAGAGACCCAGTACTTC	CASKLQETQYF
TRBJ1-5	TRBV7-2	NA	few	TGTGCCAGCAGCTTATTAGGAGGGGGAGGCAATCAGCCCCAGCATTTT	CASSLLGGGGNQPQHF
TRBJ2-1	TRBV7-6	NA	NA	TGTGCCAGCAGCTTCCAGGCCTACAATCAGCAGTTCTTC	CASSFQAYNQQFF
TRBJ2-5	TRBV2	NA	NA	TGTGCCAGCAGGCTTGGCTCCGCGGGGGAGACCCAGTACTTC	CASRLGSAGETQYF
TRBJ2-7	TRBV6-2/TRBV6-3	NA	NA	TGTGCCAGCAGTAACTACGAGCAGTACTTC	CASSNYEQYF
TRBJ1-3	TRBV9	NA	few	TGTGCCAGCAGCGTAGAGGGAAACACCATATATTTT	CASSVEGNTIYF
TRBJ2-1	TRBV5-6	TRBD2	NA	TGTGCCAGCAGCTCCCGGCGGGGGATAGCGGGGGCCTACAATGAGCAGTTCTTC	CASSSRRGIAGAYNEQFF
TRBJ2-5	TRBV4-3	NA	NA	TGCGCCAGCAGCTTCAGCCAGTCCAAAGTAGAGACCCAGTACTTC	CASSFSQSKVETQYF
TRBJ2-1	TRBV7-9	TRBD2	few	TGTGCCAGCAGCCCACTAGCGGGAGGGCGCTATGAGCAGTTCTTC	CASSPLAGGRYEQFF
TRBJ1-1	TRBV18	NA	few	TGTGCCAGCTCACCCGGGACTGTTTACACTGAAGCTTTCTTT	CASSPGTVYTEAFF
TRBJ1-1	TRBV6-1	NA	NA	TGTGCCAGCAGTGAAGTGACAGGTACCACTGAAGCTTTCTTT	CASSEVTGTTEAFF
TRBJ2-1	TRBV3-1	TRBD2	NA	TGTGCCAGCAGCCAGGGACTAGCAGGGGGTGAGCAGTTCTTC	CASSQGLAGGEQFF
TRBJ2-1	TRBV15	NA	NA	TGTGCCACCAGCAGACGATCGGTCCTGGAGCAGTTCTTC	CATSRRSVLEQFF
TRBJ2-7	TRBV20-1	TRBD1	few	TGCAGTGCTAGAGACCCCGGGACAGGCGTGGACTACGAGCAGTACTTC	CSARDPGTGVDYEQYF
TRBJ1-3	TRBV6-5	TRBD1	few	TGTGCCAGCAGTTTAACAGGGGACTCTGGAAACACCATATATTTT	CASSLTGDSGNTIYF
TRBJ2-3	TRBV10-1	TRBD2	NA	TGCGCCAGCGGAAAATCCGGGACTAGGGGTTACACAGATACGCAGTATTTT	CASGKSGTRGYTDTQYF
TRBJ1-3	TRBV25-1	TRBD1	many	TGTGCCAGCAGCGGGACAGGGCGAGGAAACACCATATATTTT	CASSGTGRGNTIYF
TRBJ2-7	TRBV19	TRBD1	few	TGTGCCAGTAGTATACCGGGACAGGGCCACGAGCAGTACTTC	CASSIPGQGHEQYF
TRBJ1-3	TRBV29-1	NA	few	TGCAGCGTTGAAGCAGGGACTGGAAACACCATATATTTT	CSVEAGTGNTIYF
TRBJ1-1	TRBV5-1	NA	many	TGCGCCAGCAGCACAGGGAAGAACACTGAAGCTTTCTTT	CASSTGKNTEAFF
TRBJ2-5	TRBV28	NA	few	TGTGCCAGCAGTATCCCGGCTACCGAGACCCAGTACTTC	CASSIPATETQYF
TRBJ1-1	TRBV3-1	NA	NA	TGTGCCAGCAGCCAAGAGTATGGACAGCTTTCGGCTTTCTTT	CASSQEYGQLSAFF
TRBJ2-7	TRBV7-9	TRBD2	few	TGTGCCAGCAGCCCCGCCAGCGGGAGTCAGCACGAGCAGTACTTC	CASSPASGSQHEQYF
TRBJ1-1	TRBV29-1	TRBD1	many	TGCAGCGGGACAGGGAACACTGAAGCTTTCTTT	CSGTGNTEAFF
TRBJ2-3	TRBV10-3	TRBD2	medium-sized	TGTGCCATCATGGGCGAGCGGGGAACAGATACGCAGTATTTT	CAIMGERGTDTQYF
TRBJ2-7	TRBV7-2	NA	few	TGTGCCAGCACCGACCCTGGGGGGAGCTCATCCTACGAGCAGTACTTC	CASTDPGGSSSYEQYF
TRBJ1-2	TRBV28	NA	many	TGTGCCAGCAGTGTCGACAGTCCCTATGGCTACACCTTC	CASSVDSPYGYTF
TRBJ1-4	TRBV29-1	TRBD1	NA	TGCAGCGTTGGGGACAGGGGAAATGAAAAACTGTTTTTT	CSVGDRGNEKLFF
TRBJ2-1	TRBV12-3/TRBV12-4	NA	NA	TGTGCCAGCAGTCTAACCCAGTCTGATGAGCAGTTCTTC	CASSLTQSDEQFF
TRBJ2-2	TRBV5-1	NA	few	TGCGCCAGCAGCTGGGGATTGGACACCGGGGAGCTGTTTTTT	CASSWGLDTGELFF
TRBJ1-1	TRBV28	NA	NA	TGTGCCAGCGGAGAAACTGAAGCTTTCTTT	CASGETEAFF
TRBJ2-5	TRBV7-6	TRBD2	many	TGTGCCAGCAGCCCACGGCTAGCGGGACGTATCCAAGAGACCCAGTACTTC	CASSPRLAGRIQETQYF
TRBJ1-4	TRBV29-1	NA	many	TGCAGCGTTGAAGACAGTGAATTAGAAAAACTGTTTTTT	CSVEDSELEKLFF
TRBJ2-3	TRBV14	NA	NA	TGTGCCAGCAGCCAAGATTGGGGGTCAGATACGCAGTATTTT	CASSQDWGSDTQYF
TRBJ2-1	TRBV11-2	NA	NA	TGTGCCAGCAGCTTAGGACTACAGGGAACATCCTACAATGAGCAGTTCTTC	CASSLGLQGTSYNEQFF
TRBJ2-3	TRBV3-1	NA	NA	TGTGCCAGCAGCCAAGGACAGACCACAGATACGCAGTATTTT	CASSQGQTTDTQYF
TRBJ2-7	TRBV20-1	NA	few	TGCAGTGCTAGGCGGGACAGCTACGAGCAGTACTTC	CSARRDSYEQYF